Each of the 7 T cell receptor beta chains below was sequenced from the same sample in a study of T cell responses to AZD1222 COVID-19 vaccine (dated by TCRdb to about 2021). The sample's time point label, decoded: baseline before first vaccination. Libraries were built with the immunoSEQ multiplex PCR assay. Held by TCRdb, this immuneACCESS table contains in-frame sequences only and omits some clones. Under half of the omission traces to an unresolved V gene where checked; the cause of the rest is unknown. This sample lists approximately 90,000 clones; about nine tenths were detected once. In total, the top ten clones hold 6.5% to 7.5% of the sample. Sequenced material: peripheral blood, taken on day 0 of AZD1222 vaccination. All receptors derive from an adult in good health.

The sample holds one count of this clone. The chain employs TRBV6-5 and TRBJ1-2; D not resolved. From germline, CDR1 is MNHEY and CDR2 SVGAGI. The CDR3 sequence is 14 residues long. Trimming took off 6 bases at V and 0 bases at J, with 11 bases between the two ends. The CDR3 sequence is CASSPQITNYGYTF. The CDR3 DNA follows: TGTGCCAGCAGCCCACAGATCACTAACTATGGCTACACCTTC.

J is TRBJ2-7 and V is TRBV27; TRBD1 agrees at 9 bases. Germline CDR1 and CDR2: MNHEY and SMNVEV (reference sequence). This CDR3 comprises 14 residues. With V trimmed by 6 bases and J by 4 bases, 7 bases remained unmatched. The CDR3 reads CASRAGQGPYEQYF. The CDR3 bases are TGTGCCAGCAGAGCCGGACAGGGGCCTTACGAGCAGTACTTC.

This chain uses TRBV28 with TRBJ1-2; the match to TRBD1 covers 11 bases. After removal of 5 bases from V and 6 bases from J, the junction contained 8 bases not matched to a gene. Germline values: CDR1 MDHEN, CDR2 SYDVKM. The CDR3 extends over 15 amino acids. Written as DNA, the CDR3 is TGTGCCAGCAGTACCTGGACAGGGGGCGTCGATGGCTACACCTTC. It encodes CASSTWTGGVDGYTF.

Notes on this clone: In the same sample, other DNA sequences code for this CDR3. This rearrangement joins TRBV3-1 (or the pseudogene TRBV3-2) to TRBJ2-1; 9 bases align to TRBD2. Germline-derived CDR1 and CDR2 are LGHDT and YNNKEL (reference sequence). The CDR3 loop spans 16 amino acids. The V segment lost 0 bases and the J segment 4 bases; nucleotides outside the gene matches: 4. The CDR3 is CASSQDAAGGYNEQFF. CDR3 coding DNA: TGTGCCAGCAGCCAAGATGCGGCGGGGGGGTACAATGAGCAGTTCTTC.

This chain connects TRBV3-1 (or the pseudogene TRBV3-2) to TRBJ2-7, with D possibly being TRBD1 (7 bases). V was pared by 1 base and J by 3 bases, with 10 bases between. The germline gives CDR1 LGHDT, CDR2 YNNKEL (reference sequence). The CDR3 runs to 14 residues. The CDR3 DNA follows: TGTGCCAGCAGCCAAGGGAGGGGGCGCTACGAGCAGTACTTC. This codes for CASSQGRGRYEQYF.

The chain employs TRBV28 and TRBJ1-1; possibly TRBD1 for D (6 bases). Germline CDR1 MDHEN, CDR2 SYDVKM. The V end lost 6 bases, the J end lost 5 bases, and 13 bases lay between the germline ends. This CDR3 is 13 amino acids long. The CDR3 loop is CASRSQGGTEAFF. The DNA of the CDR3 is TGTGCCAGCAGATCACAGGGTGGAACTGAAGCTTTCTTT.

The chain uses TRBV4-1 and TRBJ2-3; D may be TRBD2 (6 bases). Between the trimmed V and J ends, which lost 1 base and 4 bases, there was a span of 18 bases. The germline CDR1 and CDR2 sequences are MGHRA and YSYEKL. CDR3 length equals 17 residues. DNA for the CDR3: TGCGCCAGCAGCCAAGTTGTGGTAGTGGCGGGACCAGATACGCAGTATTTT. It is translated as CASSQVVVVAGPDTQYF.